One sample yielded the 20 T cell receptor beta chains listed below, sequenced in a study of blood T cells in healthy people across ages. Through a sample-barcoded 5' primer and a J-beta primer mix, a second PCR was run for roughly 6 to 11 cycles. TCRdb fed the 5' RACE reads into MiXCR, producing one record per CDR3 protein. The top ten clones hold about 8% of a sample with roughly 1,700,000 distinct CDR3 sequences, 28% of them seen once. Sequenced material: blood. The receptors shown here come from a woman aged 25 to 39 in good health.

Comment on this clonotype: Given a much more abundant clone one base away, this may be a read error. V and J are TRBV7-3 and TRBJ2-1; D not resolved. The CDR3 is 14 amino acids. Germline values: CDR1 SGHTA, CDR2 FQGTGA. CDR3 sequence: CAGSPPGPDNEQFF. The CDR3 nucleotides read TGTGCCGGCAGCCCCCCCGGGCCGGACAATGAGCAGTTCTTC.

Regarding this clonotype: The junction departs from germline at one end; a sequencing error may be responsible. The chain is built from TRBV5-6 and TRBJ2-4; possibly TRBD1 for D (7 bases). The DNA end favors TRBJ2-7, so the J call may be wrong. The CDR3 runs 15 residues. Germline V CDR1 and CDR2: SGHDT, YYEEEE. CDR3 in DNA: TGTGTCAGCAGCTTGTTTGAGACAGGGACTTTCGAGCAGTACTTC. It translates to CVSSLFETGTFEQYF.

This clonotype was counted only a few times. Being one base from a much bigger clone, this may be a read error. The genes are TRBV12-3 or TRBV12-4 and TRBJ2-1, with D perhaps TRBD1 or TRBD2 (6 bases each). The CDR3 consists of 16 residues. V was trimmed by 6 bases and J by 7 bases, leaving 22 bases between them. The CDR3 loop reads CASRFSPGGGWNEQFF. The CDR3 DNA reads as TGTGCCAGCAGGTTCTCTCCCGGGGGCGGGTGGAATGAGCAGTTCTTC.

This clonotype came up a few times. This rearrangement joins TRBV7-2 to TRBJ2-1; TRBD1 is a possible D gene (5 bases). The CDR3 loop spans 15 amino acids. V lost 2 bases to trimming and J lost 3 bases, with 11 bases between them. Germline V gene sequence: CDR1 SGHTA, CDR2 FQGNSA. The CDR3 is CASSLTQGLYNEQFF. CDR3 coding DNA: TGTGCCAGCAGCTTAACCCAGGGCCTCTACAATGAGCAGTTCTTC. Supplemented by reference TRBV7-2 and TRBJ2-1, the full variable domain reads GAGVSQSPSNKVTEKGKDVELRCDPISGHTALYWYRQSLGQGLEFLIYFQGNSAPDKSGLPSDRFSAERTGGSVSTLTIQRTQQEDSAVYLCASSLTQGLYNEQFFGPGTRLTVL.

A few counts support this clonotype. The chain recombines TRBV3-1 with TRBJ2-1, with TRBD2 matching 8 bases. V trimming: 4 bases; J trimming: 8 bases; junction bases outside the gene matches: 22. There are 19 residues in the CDR3. The germline V gene encodes CDR1 LGHDT and CDR2 YNNKEL (reference sequence). This chain's CDR3 is CASSRNTPFGGEGLYEQFF. The CDR3 DNA sequence: TGTGCCAGCAGCCGGAACACTCCCTTCGGGGGGGAGGGCCTCTATGAGCAGTTCTTC.

V and J are TRBV5-6 and TRBJ1-2; D is perhaps TRBD1 (6 bases). Trimming left V 0 bases short and J 8 bases short, with 14 bases between. The length of the CDR3 is 14 residues. The germline V gene has CDR1 SGHDT and CDR2 YYEEEE. The CDR3 region has the DNA TGTGCCAGCAGCTTGGTAACAAACAGGGTCGGCTACACCTTC. Translated: CASSLVTNRVGYTF.

The CDR3: CASSSSRVAARETQYF. The CDR3 DNA sequence: TGTGCCAGCAGTTCCTCCAGGGTAGCAGCTCGGGAGACCCAGTACTTC. This chain connects TRBV28 to TRBJ2-7, with a tentative D call TRBD1 (5 bases). The closer fit of TRBJ2-5 to the DNA end suggests the J call may be wrong. CDR3 length: 16 amino acids. In germline, CDR1 is MDHEN, CDR2 SYDVKM.

The chain carries TRBV3-1 and TRBJ1-6; D is unresolved. The CDR3 totals 16 residues. V dropped 1 base and J dropped 0 bases, with 7 bases sitting between them. The germline gives CDR1 LGHDT, CDR2 YNNKEL (reference sequence). DNA for the CDR3: TGTGCCAGCAGCCAAGCGGGCGGCTCCTATAATTCACCCCTCCACTTT. It codes for CASSQAGGSYNSPLHF.

This clonotype was seen ten or more times. The genes are TRBV29-1 and TRBJ1-4; 7 bases are a match to TRBD1. Germline V gene lookup returns CDR1 SQVTM and CDR2 ANQGSEA. The CDR3 loop spans 13 amino acids. V was pared by 7 bases and J by 0 bases, with 2 bases of the junction left unmatched. The CDR3 sequence: CSDGQATNEKLFF. The CDR3, as DNA: TGCAGCGACGGACAGGCAACTAATGAAAAACTGTTTTTT.

This clonotype was seen a handful of times. A read error may produce the germline difference seen at one junction end. The V gene is TRBV5-1, the J gene TRBJ2-3; weak D call: TRBD1 (6 bases). The germline V gene has CDR1 SGHRS and CDR2 YFSETQ. This CDR3 contains 15 residues. The CDR3 region has the DNA TGTGCCAGCAGCTTAGAGCCAGGGGGCACAGATACGCAGTATTTT. Amino acid sequence: CASSLEPGGTDTQYF.

This chain joins TRBV7-2 and TRBJ2-7; no clear D. Germline loops: CDR1 SGHTA, CDR2 FQGNSA. With 4 bases removed from V and 2 bases from J, the gap between germline ends came to 12 bases. The CDR3 is made up of 14 amino acids. The CDR3 reads CASSSGRSPYEQYF. CDR3 in DNA: TGTGCCAGCAGCTCCGGACGGAGCCCCTACGAGCAGTACTTC.

This clonotype has a count of ten or more. J is TRBJ2-7 and V is TRBV3-1, with 7 bases that match TRBD1. The CDR3 runs to 15 residues. V lost 4 bases and J lost 2; bases outside the gene matches: 8. CDR1 is LGHDT and CDR2 is YNNKEL in the germline V gene (reference sequence). CDR3: CASSLQQGTTYEQYF. The DNA of the CDR3 is TGTGCCAGCAGCCTCCAACAGGGGACCACCTACGAGCAGTACTTC.

Of note for this clonotype: Compared with germline, one end of the junction differs, possibly owing to a read error. The genes are TRBV20-1 and TRBJ1-6; 7 nucleotides match TRBD1. Germline V gene lookup returns CDR1 DFQATT and CDR2 SNEGSKA (reference sequence). The CDR3 runs to 13 residues. CDR3 amino acids: CSTRARQQGQVHF. The CDR3 nucleotides are TGCAGTACTAGAGCCCGACAACAGGGGCAGGTCCACTTT.

In its sample, this clonotype was seen a few times. The chain carries TRBV27 and TRBJ2-1; 8 nucleotides agree with TRBD2. After removal of 6 bases from V and 1 base from J, the junction contained 11 bases not matched to a gene. The CDR3 covers 17 residues. Per the germline V gene, CDR1 is MNHEY and CDR2 is SMNVEV (reference sequence). CDR3 sequence: CASSRGLSGGSYNEQFF. CDR3 sequence (DNA): TGTGCCAGCAGCCGAGGACTGTCGGGAGGGTCCTACAATGAGCAGTTCTTC.

The rearrangement uses TRBV30 and TRBJ2-5; no clear D. Trimming removed 4 bases from V and 1 base from J, with 4 bases in between. Per the germline V gene, CDR1 is GTSNPN and CDR2 is SVGIG (reference sequence). The CDR3 totals 11 residues. This CDR3 is CAWNGQETQYF. The DNA of the CDR3 is TGTGCCTGGAACGGCCAAGAGACCCAGTACTTC.

This clonotype was recorded a few times. This sequence joins TRBV14 and TRBJ2-7, with TRBD1 identical over 9 bases. After removal of 11 bases from V and 5 bases from J, the junction contained 10 bases not matched to a gene. The CDR3 extends over 13 amino acids. Germline V CDR1 and CDR2: SGHDN, FVKESK. CDR3 DNA: TGTGCCGCCCCGAGGGACAGGGTCCACGAGCAGTACTTC. Amino acid sequence: CAAPRDRVHEQYF.

This clonotype was detected a few times. The V call is TRBV7-6, the J call TRBJ1-1; D call uncertain. Trimming shortened V by 0 bases and J by 3 bases, and 8 bases separated the two germline ends. Germline lookup yields CDR1 SGHVS and CDR2 FNYEAQ. The CDR3 totals 14 residues. DNA of the CDR3: TGTGCCAGCAGCTTAGCATCAACGGACACTGAAGCTTTCTTT. Translated: CASSLASTDTEAFF.

This clonotype was observed at least ten times. The chain recombines TRBV5-1 with TRBJ1-2; no firm D call. The CDR3 runs 14 residues. CDR1 is SGHRS and CDR2 is YFSETQ in the germline V gene. Trimming pared 1 base from V and 3 bases from J, leaving 10 bases between. This CDR3 reads CASSLTRADYGYTF. DNA of the CDR3: TGCGCCAGCAGCTTGACGAGGGCGGACTATGGCTACACCTTC. The entire variable domain, with the rest obtained from reference TRBV5-1 and TRBJ1-2, is as follows: KAGVTQTPRYLIKTRGQQVTLSCSPISGHRSVSWYQQTPGQGLQFLFEYFSETQRNKGNFPGRFSGRQFSNSRSEMNVSTLELGDSALYLCASSLTRADYGYTFGSGTRLTVV.

The rearrangement links TRBV5-1 to TRBJ2-7; D is perhaps TRBD1 or TRBD2 (5 bases each). Trimming took 2 bases from V and 3 from J, leaving 15 bases between them. The CDR3 spans 15 residues. The germline CDR1 and CDR2 sequences are SGHRS and YFSETQ. Here the CDR3 reads CASSFQLGEIYEQYF. As DNA, the CDR3 is TGCGCCAGCAGCTTTCAATTGGGGGAGATCTACGAGCAGTACTTC.

There are a few counts of this clonotype. V gene TRBV7-9 combines with J gene TRBJ2-5; a possible D gene is TRBD1 (6 bases). CDR1 and CDR2 from the germline V gene are SEHNR and FQNEAQ (reference sequence). The CDR3 sequence is 14 residues long. V lost 5 bases, J lost 2 bases, and 12 bases lay in between. CDR3 DNA sequence: TGTGCCAGCAGCGCGGACAGACTACAAGAGACCCAGTACTTC. Translated: CASSADRLQETQYF.